This T cell receptor beta chain was profiled in a study of early T cells in non-severe SARS-CoV-2 infection. In the study overall: Unsorted whole-blood RNA was sequenced in bulk, leaving chains unpaired. General study results and limits: VDJdb-based matching was biased toward anti-spike CD8 responses and missed private and CD4 specificities.

There are a few counts of this clonotype. Its target is not known. The CDR3 is made up of 13 amino acids. Germline values: CDR1 DFQATT, CDR2 SNEGSKA (reference sequence). V was pared by 5 bases and J by 6 bases, with 17 bases between. Tagging with unique molecular identifiers was applied to individual cDNA molecules. TCRdb reanalysed the 5' RACE reads using MiXCR and keeps one entry per CDR3 protein. The sample contains about 88,000 distinct CDR3 sequences, about 16% of which appear only once. Material: whole blood. The TCR originated in an adult who was a healthcare worker with PCR-confirmed SARS-CoV-2 infection or an uninfected control (not recorded which). V gene TRBV20-1 combines with J gene TRBJ2-7; the D gene is possibly TRBD1 (5 bases). CDR3 residues: CSARQLRSLEQYF. CDR3 DNA sequence: TGCAGTGCTCGACAGCTACGTTCTCTCGAGCAGTACTTC.